The next 30 T cell receptor beta chains were all read from a single sample in a study of shared clonotypes between healthy human individuals. Some clones are missing from TCRdb's copy, which holds only in-frame ones; the method was immunoSEQ multiplex PCR. Among over a million clones listed, approximately 97% were seen once. Sequencing was done on a sample of naive CD4+ T cells sorted from blood. The subset is: CD45RA+ positively selected. The source of these receptors is a man between 25 and 39 years old in good health.

The V and J genes are TRBV21-1 and TRBJ1-5; the table assigns TRBD1, which was not confirmed against the DNA. TRBV21-1 is a listed pseudogene. The CDR3 length is 15 residues. The CDR3 protein is CASSDRQGEDQPQHF. As DNA, the CDR3 is TGTGCCAGCAGCGACCGACAGGGCGAGGATCAGCCCCAGCATTTT.

The rearrangement joins TRBV28 to TRBJ2-7; tentatively, D is TRBD1 (5 bases). CDR1 and CDR2 from the germline V gene are MDHEN and SYDVKM. V lost 8 bases, J lost 5 bases, and 13 bases lay in between. This CDR3 has 12 amino acids. CDR3 region: CASGKTEHEQYF. The CDR3 bases are TGTGCCAGCGGGAAGACAGAACACGAGCAGTACTTC.

J is TRBJ1-1 and V is TRBV30; D ambiguous. The ends were cut back, 4 bases at V and 3 bases at J, with 9 bases in the middle. From germline, CDR1 is GTSNPN and CDR2 SVGIG (reference sequence). This CDR3 contains 12 residues. CDR3 in amino acids: CAWNGMDTEAFF. In DNA, the CDR3 is TGTGCCTGGAATGGGATGGACACTGAAGCTTTCTTT.

The chain employs TRBV20-1 and TRBJ1-5; unclear D gene. The J call is doubtful: the DNA matches TRBJ2-3 better. Germline CDR1 reads DFQATT; CDR2 reads SNEGSKA (reference sequence). The CDR3 runs 10 residues. The CDR3 coding sequence is TGCAGTGCTCTCAGCACGACCCAGTATTTT. This encodes CSALSTTQYF.

As to this clone: Germline and junction disagree at one end, which may indicate a read error. The rearrangement joins TRBV7-7 to TRBJ2-7; 8 bases match TRBD1. The CDR3 has 14 residues. The germline gives CDR1 SSHAT, CDR2 FNYEAQ (reference sequence). The DNA of the CDR3 is TGTGCTAGCAGCTTGCAGGGGGCTGCTAGCGAGCAGTACTTC. Translated: CASSLQGAASEQYF. Based on the CDR3 plus reference TRBV7-7 and TRBJ2-7, the full variable domain is GAGVSQSPRYKVTKRGQDVTLRCDPISSHATLYWYQQALGQGPEFLTYFNYEAQPDKSGLPSDRFSAERPEGSISTLTIQRTEQRDSAMYRCASSLQGAASEQYFGPGTRLTVT.

V and J are TRBV2 and TRBJ2-3; TRBD1 agrees at 8 bases. Unmatched junction bases numbered 6, after V lost 6 bases and J lost 1 base. From germline, CDR1 is SNHLY and CDR2 FYNNEI. This CDR3 region has 15 residues. The chain's CDR3 is CASRAGGGGTDTQYF. The CDR3 DNA is TGTGCCAGCAGAGCAGGGGGCGGAGGCACAGATACGCAGTATTTT.

The chain couples TRBV5-1 to TRBJ2-1, with TRBD2 as a possible D gene (5 bases). The germline gives CDR1 SGHRS, CDR2 YFSETQ. Trimming cost V 3 bases and J 1 base, with 5 bases left between them. This CDR3 region has 13 residues. CDR3 protein: CASSSGSYNEQFF. The CDR3 DNA follows: TGCGCCAGCAGCTCGGGGTCCTACAATGAGCAGTTCTTC.

This rearrangement joins TRBV28 to TRBJ2-6, with 7 bases that match TRBD2. The CDR3 has 15 amino acids. From germline, CDR1 is MDHEN and CDR2 SYDVKM. V was clipped by 6 bases and J by 1 base; unmatched bases: 3. For the CDR3, the DNA is TGTGCCAGCAGAGGCGGGGGTTCTGGGGCCAACGTCCTGACTTTC. Amino acids: CASRGGGSGANVLTF.

The genes are TRBV7-2 and TRBJ2-2; D is unclear. Germline V gene sequence: CDR1 SGHTA, CDR2 FQGNSA. V was shortened by 6 bases and J by 4 bases, with 9 bases between the two germline ends. The CDR3 spans 13 residues. This CDR3 is CASSQPSTGELFF. In nucleotides, the CDR3 is TGTGCCAGCAGTCAACCTTCCACCGGGGAGCTGTTTTTT.

The chain employs TRBV2 and TRBJ2-7, with D uncertain. CDR1 is SNHLY and CDR2 is FYNNEI in the germline V gene. V was shortened by 7 bases and J by 3 bases, with 13 bases between the two germline ends. The CDR3 has 13 amino acids. CDR3 bases: TGTGCCAGCACCCTGAGGTTCAGCTACGAGCAGTACTTC. It codes for CASTLRFSYEQYF.

The rearrangement uses TRBV11-2 and TRBJ2-1; no clear D gene. This CDR3 is built from 15 residues. Trimming took 6 bases from V and 9 from J, leaving 21 bases between them. Germline V CDR1 and CDR2: SGHAT, FQNNGV. This CDR3 reads CASRYPGLSSAEQFF. Written as DNA, the CDR3 is TGTGCCAGCAGGTATCCGGGCTTATCTTCCGCTGAGCAGTTCTTC.

The chain employs TRBV9 and TRBJ2-4; 7 bases agree with TRBD2. The ends lost 5 bases at V and 0 bases at J; junction bases unmatched: 8. The CDR3 is 16 amino acids. Germline V gives CDR1 SGDLS, CDR2 YYNGEE. CDR3 loop: CASSTGGSLAKNIQYF. CDR3 in DNA: TGTGCCAGCAGTACCGGGGGGAGCCTAGCCAAAAACATTCAGTACTTC.

J is TRBJ1-1 and V is TRBV15; possibly TRBD1 for D (5 bases). From germline, CDR1 is LNHNV and CDR2 YYDKDF (reference sequence). V lost 4 bases to trimming and J lost 1 base, with 13 bases between them. The CDR3 runs 15 residues. The CDR3 nucleotides read TGTGCCACCAGCATCTTGACAGAGAGGAACACTGAAGCTTTCTTT. Translated: CATSILTERNTEAFF.

In the case of this clone: Other nucleotide sequences from this sample produce the same CDR3. The chain recombines TRBV7-2 with TRBJ2-1, with D uncertain. This CDR3 contains 13 residues. CDR1 and CDR2 from the germline V gene are SGHTA and FQGNSA. Trimming removed 3 bases from V and 0 bases from J, with 3 bases in between. CDR3 region: CASSLVSYNEQFF. The CDR3 region has the DNA TGTGCCAGCAGCTTGGTCTCCTACAATGAGCAGTTCTTC.

The gene calls are TRBV7-2 and TRBJ2-1; 8 positions agree with TRBD1. The V segment lost 5 bases and the J segment 1 base; nucleotides outside the gene matches: 10. Looked up from germline, CDR1 is SGHTA and CDR2 is FQGNSA. The CDR3 contains 17 residues. The CDR3 DNA follows: TGTGCCAGCAGCCCTAATCAGAGGACAGGGTCCTACAATGAGCAGTTCTTC. This encodes CASSPNQRTGSYNEQFF.

This clone was detected many times. The rearrangement uses TRBV2 and TRBJ1-1, with a tentative D call TRBD1 (5 bases). Per germline, CDR1 SNHLY and CDR2 FYNNEI. The CDR3 extends over 16 amino acids. V gave up 6 bases and J gave up 1 base, with 18 bases separating them. This CDR3 reads CASRATTGPSNTEAFF. The DNA of the CDR3 is TGTGCCAGCAGGGCAACGACGGGACCCTCGAACACTGAAGCTTTCTTT. Based on the CDR3 plus reference TRBV2 and TRBJ1-1, the full variable domain is EPEVTQTPSHQVTQMGQEVILRCVPISNHLYFYWYRQILGQKVEFLVSFYNNEISEKSEIFDDQFSVERPDGSNFTLKIRSTKLEDSAMYFCASRATTGPSNTEAFFGQGTRLTVV.

On this clone itself: Other nucleotide sequences in the sample specify the same CDR3. The genes are TRBV28 and TRBJ1-2, with unresolved D. Germline-derived CDR1 and CDR2 are MDHEN and SYDVKM. V was trimmed by 3 bases and J by 5 bases, leaving 7 bases between them. This CDR3 is built from 12 residues. The CDR3 sequence is CASSFGPYGYTF. CDR3 in DNA: TGTGCCAGCAGTTTCGGTCCGTATGGCTACACCTTC.

This clone has a single count. Other DNA sequences in this specimen translate into the identical CDR3. V is TRBV5-1 and J is TRBJ2-7, with TRBD2 matching over 7 bases. The germline CDR1 and CDR2 sequences are SGHRS and YFSETQ. The CDR3 consists of 14 residues. The trim removed 0 bases at V and 1 base at J, leaving 1 base unmatched. CDR3 loop: CASSLDGRSYEQYF. CDR3 sequence (DNA): TGCGCCAGCAGCTTGGACGGGAGGTCCTACGAGCAGTACTTC.

The rearrangement links TRBV6-1 to TRBJ2-7; TRBD1 is a possible D gene (6 bases). The V gene's germline CDR1 is MNHNS and CDR2 SASEGT. This CDR3 comprises 14 residues. V was cut by 6 bases and J by 0 bases, with 12 bases left in between. The CDR3 spells CASRQGVNSYEQYF. In DNA, the CDR3 is TGTGCCAGCAGACAGGGCGTAAACTCCTACGAGCAGTACTTC.

This clone has just a few counts. The sample contains more than one DNA sequence encoding this CDR3. The V and J genes are TRBV5-1 and TRBJ1-1; possible D gene TRBD1, 5 bases. CDR1 SGHRS and CDR2 YFSETQ come from the germline V gene. Between the trimmed V and J ends, which lost 0 bases and 1 base, there was a span of 7 bases. The CDR3 spans 14 residues. CDR3 sequence (DNA): TGCGCCAGCAGCTTGGACAGGTCGAACACTGAAGCTTTCTTT. Protein product: CASSLDRSNTEAFF. Combining the CDR3 with reference TRBV5-1 and TRBJ1-1 gives the whole variable domain KAGVTQTPRYLIKTRGQQVTLSCSPISGHRSVSWYQQTPGQGLQFLFEYFSETQRNKGNFPGRFSGRQFSNSRSEMNVSTLELGDSALYLCASSLDRSNTEAFFGQGTRLTVV.

The chain has TRBV6-5 and TRBJ2-7; either TRBD1 or TRBD2 may fit D (6 bases each). CDR3 size: 14 residues. V was pared by 2 bases and J by 5 bases, with 13 bases between. CDR1 MNHEY and CDR2 SVGAGI come from the germline V gene. CDR3 DNA sequence: TGTGCCAGCAGTTACCGGGGGCGCGCTAACGAGCAGTACTTC. Protein: CASSYRGRANEQYF.

The chain recombines TRBV6-1 with TRBJ1-2; a possible D gene is TRBD1 (6 bases). The length of the CDR3 is 15 residues. Germline V gene lookup returns CDR1 MNHNS and CDR2 SASEGT. The germline V and J ends were trimmed by 3 bases and 2 bases, with 13 bases remaining between them. The CDR3 nucleotides are TGTGCCAGCAGTGATGGGGGCAGGCCGAACTATGGCTACACCTTC. Protein sequence: CASSDGGRPNYGYTF.

A single count supports this clone. The chain is built from TRBV28 and TRBJ2-3, with D perhaps given as TRBD1 or TRBD2 (5 bases each). CDR3 length: 15 residues. CDR1 and CDR2 from the germline V gene are MDHEN and SYDVKM. Trimming cost V 5 bases and J 1 base, with 13 bases left between them. The CDR3 here is CASSHGARRTDTQYF. CDR3 coding DNA: TGTGCCAGCAGTCACGGGGCCCGGCGCACAGATACGCAGTATTTT.

This chain connects TRBV4-3 to TRBJ1-2; 10 nucleotides align to TRBD1. Trimming cost V 0 bases and J 4 bases; bases outside gene matches: 5. The CDR3 consists of 16 residues. Germline-derived CDR1 and CDR2 are LGHNA and YSLEER. CDR3 amino acids: CASSQDWTGGSYGYTF. As DNA, the CDR3 is TGCGCCAGCAGCCAAGACTGGACAGGGGGTTCCTATGGCTACACCTTC.

This clone showed up just once. The chain is built from TRBV6-1 and TRBJ2-5; D remains unclear. The CDR3 has 14 residues. The germline V and J ends were trimmed by 6 bases and 0 bases, with 11 bases remaining between them. The germline CDR1 and CDR2 sequences are MNHNS and SASEGT. The CDR3 spells CASSRTIYQETQYF. In nucleotides, the CDR3 is TGTGCCAGCAGCCGCACTATCTACCAAGAGACCCAGTACTTC.

The J gene is TRBJ2-5, the V gene TRBV6-5; 7 positions agree with TRBD1. Germline trimming cut 5 bases from V and 4 bases from J; bases unmatched to any gene: 10. This CDR3 is built from 15 residues. The germline gives CDR1 MNHEY, CDR2 SVGAGI. For the CDR3, the DNA is TGTGCCAGCAGTCTGACAGGGAACCGGGGAGAGACCCAGTACTTC. This gives the protein CASSLTGNRGETQYF.

The chain employs TRBV4-3 and TRBJ2-7; D gene uncertain. From germline, CDR1 is LGHNA and CDR2 YSLEER. Trimming shortened V by 0 bases and J by 4 bases, and 16 bases separated the two germline ends. This CDR3 has 16 amino acids. The CDR3 sequence: CASSQDVRFRAYEQYF. The CDR3 DNA follows: TGCGCCAGCAGCCAAGACGTGCGTTTTAGGGCTTACGAGCAGTACTTC.

The V gene is TRBV2, the J gene TRBJ1-5, with D possibly matching TRBD1 (6 bases). The CDR3 runs 16 residues. Trimming left V 0 bases short and J 2 bases short, with 11 bases between. Germline CDR1 and CDR2: SNHLY and FYNNEI. The CDR3 bases are TGTGCCAGCAGTGAAGCCGGGGGCATGGGCAATCAGCCCCAGCATTTT. Amino acid sequence: CASSEAGGMGNQPQHF.

This chain joins TRBV6-5 and TRBJ1-1; D ambiguous. With 10 bases removed from V and 0 bases from J, the gap between germline ends came to 12 bases. The V gene's germline CDR1 is MNHEY and CDR2 SVGAGI. This CDR3 has 13 amino acids. Here the CDR3 reads CATQAGLNTEAFF. CDR3 bases: TGTGCCACCCAAGCGGGTCTGAACACTGAAGCTTTCTTT.

The count of this clone is one. The V and J genes are TRBV12-5 and TRBJ1-3; D unclear. Trimming removed 1 base from V and 0 bases from J, with 4 bases in between. The CDR3 is made up of 14 amino acids. Germline CDR1 is LGHNT and CDR2 is FRNRAP. The CDR3 nucleotides are TGTGCTAGTGGTTTGGGGGGCTCTGGAAACACCATATATTTT. This gives the protein CASGLGGSGNTIYF.